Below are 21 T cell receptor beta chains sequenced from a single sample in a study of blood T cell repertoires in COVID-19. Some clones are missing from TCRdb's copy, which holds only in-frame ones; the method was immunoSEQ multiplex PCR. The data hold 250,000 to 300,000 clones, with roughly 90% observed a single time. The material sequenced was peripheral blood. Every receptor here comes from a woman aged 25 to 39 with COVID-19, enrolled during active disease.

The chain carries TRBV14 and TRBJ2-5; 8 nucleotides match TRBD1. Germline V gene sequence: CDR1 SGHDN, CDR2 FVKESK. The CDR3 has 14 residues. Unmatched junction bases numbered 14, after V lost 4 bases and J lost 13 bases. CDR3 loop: CASSPNSMDRVLYF. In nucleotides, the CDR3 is TGTGCCAGCAGCCCCAACTCAATGGACAGGGTTTTGTACTTC.

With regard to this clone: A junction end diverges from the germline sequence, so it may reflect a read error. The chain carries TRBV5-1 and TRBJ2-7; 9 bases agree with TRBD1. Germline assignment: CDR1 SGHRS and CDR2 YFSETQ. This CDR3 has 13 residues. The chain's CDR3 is CASSPDGRTGEIF. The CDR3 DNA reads TGCGCCAGCAGCCCGGACGGAAGGACAGGGGAGATCTTC. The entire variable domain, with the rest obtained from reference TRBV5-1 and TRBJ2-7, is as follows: KAGVTQTPRYLIKTRGQQVTLSCSPISGHRSVSWYQQTPGQGLQFLFEYFSETQRNKGNFPGRFSGRQFSNSRSEMNVSTLELGDSALYLCASSPDGRTGEIFGPGTRLTVT.

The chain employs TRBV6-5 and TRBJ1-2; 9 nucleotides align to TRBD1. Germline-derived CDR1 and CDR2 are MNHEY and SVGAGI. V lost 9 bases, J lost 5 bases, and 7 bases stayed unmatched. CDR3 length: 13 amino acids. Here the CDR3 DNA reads TGTGCCAGTAGTACCGGGACAGGGTATGGCTACACCTTC. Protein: CASSTGTGYGYTF.

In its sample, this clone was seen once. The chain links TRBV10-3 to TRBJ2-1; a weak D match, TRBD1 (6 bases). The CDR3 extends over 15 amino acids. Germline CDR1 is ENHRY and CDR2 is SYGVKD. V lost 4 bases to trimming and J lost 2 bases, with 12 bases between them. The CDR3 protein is CAISAQTGAYNEQFF. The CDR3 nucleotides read TGTGCCATCAGTGCTCAGACAGGAGCCTACAATGAGCAGTTCTTC.

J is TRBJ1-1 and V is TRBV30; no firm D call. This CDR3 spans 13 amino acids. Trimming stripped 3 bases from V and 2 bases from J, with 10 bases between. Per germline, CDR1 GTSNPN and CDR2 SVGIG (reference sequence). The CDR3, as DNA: TGTGCCTGGAGGGGAGGGTTAAACACTGAAGCTTTCTTT. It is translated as CAWRGGLNTEAFF.

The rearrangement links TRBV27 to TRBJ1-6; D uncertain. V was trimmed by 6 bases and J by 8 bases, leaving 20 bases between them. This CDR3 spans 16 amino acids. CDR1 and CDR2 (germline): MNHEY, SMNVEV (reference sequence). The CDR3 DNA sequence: TGTGCCAGCAGCCCCCTGAGCCGGGTTCTAGATTCACCCCTCCACTTT. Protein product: CASSPLSRVLDSPLHF.

The CDR3 DNA reads TGTGCCAGCAGCTCGTCCCGGGACAGGGTACACGGCTACACCTTC. This codes for CASSSSRDRVHGYTF. The genes are TRBV7-2 and TRBJ1-2; 9 positions agree with TRBD1. In germline, CDR1 is SGHTA, CDR2 FQGNSA. Trimming removed 4 bases from V and 8 bases from J; junction bases left unmatched: 11. This CDR3 region has 15 residues.

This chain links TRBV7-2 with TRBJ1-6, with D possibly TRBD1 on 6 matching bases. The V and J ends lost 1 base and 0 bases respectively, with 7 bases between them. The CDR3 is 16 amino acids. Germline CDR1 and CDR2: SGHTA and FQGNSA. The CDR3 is CASSLEGGSYNSPLHF. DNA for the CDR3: TGTGCCAGCAGCTTAGAAGGGGGCTCCTATAATTCACCCCTCCACTTT. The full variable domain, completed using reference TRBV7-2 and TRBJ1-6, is GAGVSQSPSNKVTEKGKDVELRCDPISGHTALYWYRQSLGQGLEFLIYFQGNSAPDKSGLPSDRFSAERTGGSVSTLTIQRTQQEDSAVYLCASSLEGGSYNSPLHFGNGTRLTVT.

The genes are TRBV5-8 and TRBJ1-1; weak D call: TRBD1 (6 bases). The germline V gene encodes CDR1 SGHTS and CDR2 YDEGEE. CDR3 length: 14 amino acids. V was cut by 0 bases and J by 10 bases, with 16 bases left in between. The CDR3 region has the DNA TGTGCCAGCAGCTTGGAGTCAGGGGATAAGATAGCTTTCTTT. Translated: CASSLESGDKIAFF.

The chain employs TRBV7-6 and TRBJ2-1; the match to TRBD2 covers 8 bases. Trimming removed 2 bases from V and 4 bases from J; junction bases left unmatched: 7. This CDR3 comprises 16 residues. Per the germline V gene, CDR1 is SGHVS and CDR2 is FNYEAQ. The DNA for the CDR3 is TGTGCCAGCAGCTTATTGAGCGGGAGTAATTACAATGAGCAGTTCTTC. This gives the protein CASSLLSGSNYNEQFF.

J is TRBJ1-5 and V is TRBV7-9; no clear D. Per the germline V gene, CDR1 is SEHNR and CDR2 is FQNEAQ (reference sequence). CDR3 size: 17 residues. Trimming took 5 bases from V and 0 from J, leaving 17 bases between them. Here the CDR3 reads CASSPTGGGLSNQPQHF. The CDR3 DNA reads TGTGCCAGCAGCCCAACCGGAGGAGGCCTTAGCAATCAGCCCCAGCATTTT.

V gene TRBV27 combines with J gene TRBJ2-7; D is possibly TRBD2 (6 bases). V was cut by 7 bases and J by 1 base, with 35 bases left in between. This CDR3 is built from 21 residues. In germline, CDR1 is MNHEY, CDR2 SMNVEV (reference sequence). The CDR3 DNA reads TGTGCCAGCATGGGGGGAAGACCAGGAGATGGAGGTGTCCAGTTGTCCTACGAGCAGTACTTC. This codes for CASMGGRPGDGGVQLSYEQYF.

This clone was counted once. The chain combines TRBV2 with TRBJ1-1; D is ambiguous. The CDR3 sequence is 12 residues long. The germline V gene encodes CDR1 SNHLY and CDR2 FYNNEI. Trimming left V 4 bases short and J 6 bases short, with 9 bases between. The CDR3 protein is CASSGSGAEAFF. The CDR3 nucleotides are TGTGCCAGCAGTGGTTCGGGAGCTGAAGCTTTCTTT.

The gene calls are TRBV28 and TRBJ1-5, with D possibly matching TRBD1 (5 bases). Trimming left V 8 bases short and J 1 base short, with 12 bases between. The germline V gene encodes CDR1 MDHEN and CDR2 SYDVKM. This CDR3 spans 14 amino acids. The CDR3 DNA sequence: TGTGCCAGCGATGGGGCAGTAAGCAATCAGCCCCAGCATTTT. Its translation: CASDGAVSNQPQHF.

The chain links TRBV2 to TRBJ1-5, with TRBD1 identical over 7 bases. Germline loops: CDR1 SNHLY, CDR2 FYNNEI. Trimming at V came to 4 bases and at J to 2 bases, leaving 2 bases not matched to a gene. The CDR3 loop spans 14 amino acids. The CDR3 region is CASSADRGNQPQHF. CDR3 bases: TGTGCCAGCAGTGCCGACAGGGGCAATCAGCCCCAGCATTTT.

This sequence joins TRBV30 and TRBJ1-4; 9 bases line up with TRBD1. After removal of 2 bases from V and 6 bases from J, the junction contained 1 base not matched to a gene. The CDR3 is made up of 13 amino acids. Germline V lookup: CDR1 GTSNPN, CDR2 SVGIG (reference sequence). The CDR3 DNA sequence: TGTGCCTGGAGTAGGACAGGGGATGAAAAACTGTTTTTT. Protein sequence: CAWSRTGDEKLFF. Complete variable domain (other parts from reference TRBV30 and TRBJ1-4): SQTIHQWPATLVQPVGSPLSLECTVEGTSNPNLYWYRQAAGRGLQLLFYSVGIGQISSEVPQNLSASRPQDRQFILSSKKLLLSDSGFYLCAWSRTGDEKLFFGSGTQLSVL.

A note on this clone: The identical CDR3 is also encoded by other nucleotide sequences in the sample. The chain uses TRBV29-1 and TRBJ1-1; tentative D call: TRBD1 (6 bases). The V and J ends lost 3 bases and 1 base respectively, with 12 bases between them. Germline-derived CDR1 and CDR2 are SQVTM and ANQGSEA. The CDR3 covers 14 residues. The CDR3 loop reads CSVEVQGRNTEAFF. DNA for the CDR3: TGCAGCGTTGAGGTGCAGGGGAGGAACACTGAAGCTTTCTTT.

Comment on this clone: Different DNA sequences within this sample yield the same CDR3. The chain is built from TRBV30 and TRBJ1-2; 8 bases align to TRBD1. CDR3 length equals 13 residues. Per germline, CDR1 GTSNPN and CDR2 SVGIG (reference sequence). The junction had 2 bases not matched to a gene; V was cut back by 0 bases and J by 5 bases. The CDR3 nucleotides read TGTGCCTGGAGTGTCCGACAGGGGTATGGCTACACCTTC. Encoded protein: CAWSVRQGYGYTF.

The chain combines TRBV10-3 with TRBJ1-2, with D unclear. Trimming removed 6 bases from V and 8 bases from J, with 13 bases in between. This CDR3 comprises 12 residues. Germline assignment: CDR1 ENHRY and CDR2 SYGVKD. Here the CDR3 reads CAIRSLERGYTF. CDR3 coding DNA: TGTGCCATCAGGTCACTTGAACGAGGCTACACCTTC.

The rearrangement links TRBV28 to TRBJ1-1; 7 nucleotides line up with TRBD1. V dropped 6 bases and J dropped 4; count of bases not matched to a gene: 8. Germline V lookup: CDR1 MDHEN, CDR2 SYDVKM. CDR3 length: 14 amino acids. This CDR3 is CASSLGTAFTEAFF. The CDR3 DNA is TGTGCCAGCAGCCTCGGGACAGCCTTCACTGAAGCTTTCTTT.

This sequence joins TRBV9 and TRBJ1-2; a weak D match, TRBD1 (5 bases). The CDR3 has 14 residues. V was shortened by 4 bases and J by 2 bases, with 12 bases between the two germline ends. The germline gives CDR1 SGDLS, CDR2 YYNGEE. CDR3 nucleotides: TGTGCCAGCAGCACCTCTCAGGGCAACTATGGCTACACCTTC. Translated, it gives CASSTSQGNYGYTF.